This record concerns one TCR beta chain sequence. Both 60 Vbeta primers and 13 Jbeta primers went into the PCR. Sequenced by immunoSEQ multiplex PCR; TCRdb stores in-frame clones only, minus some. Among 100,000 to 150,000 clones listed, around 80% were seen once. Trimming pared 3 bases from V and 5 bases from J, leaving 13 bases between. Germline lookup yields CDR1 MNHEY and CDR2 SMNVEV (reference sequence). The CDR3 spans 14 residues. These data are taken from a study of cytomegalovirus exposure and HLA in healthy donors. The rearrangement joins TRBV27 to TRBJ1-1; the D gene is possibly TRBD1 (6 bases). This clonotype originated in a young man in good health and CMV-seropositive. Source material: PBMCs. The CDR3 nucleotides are TGTGCCAGCAGTTTTTGGCAGGGGAGTACTGAAGCTTTCTTT. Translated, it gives CASSFWQGSTEAFF.